This T cell receptor beta chain was sequenced during a study of low-dose radiotherapy and immunotherapy resistance in tumors (dated by TCRdb to between 2021 and 2024). About the investigation overall: In Cohort 1, each fraction delivered 0.5 Gy every 2 weeks, and the prescribed total PTV dose was 6.5 Gy. For Cohort 2, the dose was 1 Gy per fraction given every two weeks, adding up to 13 Gy in total across 26 weeks. Patients were given nivolumab as a 240 mg flat dose every two weeks and ipilimumab at 1 mg/kg every six weeks, with both drugs delivered intravenously. Cyclophosphamide 200 mg/m2 was administered intravenously every two weeks, one day before each radiation and immunotherapy administration. Patients took aspirin 300 mg orally once daily for four cycles, starting on cycle 1 day 1. Randomization of trial participants into treatment groups was not performed. The translational analysis covered eight patients: three from the first dose cohort and the first five from the second dose cohort.

From a lookup of the germline V gene, CDR1 and CDR2 are SGHDT and YYEEEE. The cysteine opens and the phenylalanine closes a CDR3 of 17 amino acids. The sequence is cut down to CDR3 DNA, 51 bases in frame from base 1. V trim: 0 bases; J trim: 1 base; unmatched bases: 7. A word on this clonotype: The antigen this receptor binds is unknown. Base qualities were left out, and no much larger clone turns up one base away.

The donors took part in RACIN, a single-arm, phase I, dose-escalation trial that combined nivolumab, ipilimumab, aspirin, low-dose cyclophosphamide and low-dose radiotherapy. Patients with advanced, TIL-negative solid tumors were considered eligible. Superscript III and a set of TRAV- and TRBV-specific primers were used to synthesize first-strand cDNA, so that both TCRalpha and TCRbeta chains were covered. An approximately 19-cycle PCR with Phusion amplified the TCRs, pairing a constant-region primer with the adapter that was attached to the V primers. Isolated mRNA was amplified with the MessageAmp II aRNA Amplification Kit, using an approximately 17-hour in vitro transcription at 37°C. mRNA for TCR sequencing was isolated with the Dynabeads mRNA DIRECT Purification Kit. Indexed Illumina adapters were added in a second Phusion PCR of 20 to 30 cycles, after which AMPure XP beads were used to purify the products. In the source study's methods: Custom Perl scripts pooled TCR sequences encoding the same protein, removed out-of-frame sequences and computed each clonotype's abundance. TCR sequences supported by only a single read were excluded from analysis. Repertoire metrics included Shannon entropy, Gini index, clonality, richness, and frequency of TCRs shared between repertoires. The public reads were run again by TCRdb, first through fastp at Q25 and then through MiXCR, and only productive beta chains were kept. Each record represents a unique CDR3 protein, reported with the most common genes and DNA among its rows. TCRdb, not the original authors, processed these V and J calls. This sample is represented by roughly 18,000 distinct CDR3 sequences; around 67% of them were singletons. The leading ten clones occupy about an eighth of the sample.

The receptor was derived from a human donor with advanced metastatic prostate, ovarian, gallbladder or colorectal cancer (not recorded which). This table probably holds off-target reads from a library built for another chain. The chain links TRBV5-6 with TRBJ2-1, and 7 junctional nucleotides match TRBD2. The CDR3: CASSLAGSGPSYNEQFF. The DNA reads as follows: TGTGCCAGCAGCTTGGCCGGTAGCGGGCCTTCCTACAATGAGCAGTTCTTC.